The 20 T cell receptor beta chains below come from one sample, sequenced in a study of T cell changes during pregnancy in multiple sclerosis. This table comes from immunoSEQ multiplex PCR, and its TCRdb copy is limited to in-frame clones, with some not included. The sample has about 73,000 clones, 90% seen once. Source: peripheral blood, taken after pregnancy. Source of these receptors: a female donor in good health, enrolled as a control in a pregnancy study.

The CDR3 region has the DNA TGTGCCAGCGGGACACGACCGCCCAAGGTAGCTTTCTTT. As protein: CASGTRPPKVAFF. The V call is TRBV6-1, the J call TRBJ1-1, with D maybe TRBD1 (6 bases). V lost 8 bases and J lost 10, with 20 bases in between. Per the germline V gene, CDR1 is MNHNS and CDR2 is SASEGT. The CDR3 loop spans 13 amino acids.

V gene TRBV6-5 combines with J gene TRBJ1-1, with D uncertain. Trimming shortened V by 0 bases and J by 6 bases, and 11 bases separated the two germline ends. CDR1 and CDR2 from the germline V gene are MNHEY and SVGAGI. The CDR3 runs 14 residues. The CDR3 DNA sequence: TGTGCCAGCAGTTACTCAGGCGGAGCGCCTGAAGCTTTCTTT. The encoded protein is CASSYSGGAPEAFF.

Here the CDR3 DNA reads TGCAGCGTGGGAAAAACGGACAGGGTGAACACTGAAGCTTTCTTT. Its protein product is CSVGKTDRVNTEAFF. V and J are TRBV29-1 and TRBJ1-1; 8 nucleotides align to TRBD1. The CDR3 is 15 residues long. Germline assignment: CDR1 SQVTM and CDR2 ANQGSEA. V was clipped by 6 bases and J by 0 bases; unmatched bases: 9.

The J gene is TRBJ2-1, the V gene TRBV6-7; D is undetermined. TRBV6-7 is designated an ORF whose function remains uncertain. The CDR3 spans 14 residues. V was shortened by 6 bases and J by 4 bases, with 13 bases between the two germline ends. Here the CDR3 DNA reads TGTGCCAGCAGCTGCTATAAAGTTTACAATGAGCAGTTCTTC. It specifies CASSCYKVYNEQFF.

The chain uses TRBV7-2 and TRBJ2-3; weak D call: TRBD2 (5 bases). The CDR3 sequence is 16 residues long. Trimming left V 4 bases short and J 3 bases short, with 17 bases between. The germline CDR1 and CDR2 sequences are SGHTA and FQGNSA. CDR3 sequence (DNA): TGTGCCAGCAGCTCACATGGGGAGCGTGGTACAGATACGCAGTATTTT. Amino acid sequence: CASSSHGERGTDTQYF.

This clone has just one count. V is TRBV10-1 and J is TRBJ2-3; the match to TRBD1 covers 9 bases. There are 14 residues in the CDR3. Germline V CDR1 and CDR2: WNHNN, SYGVQD (reference sequence). Unmatched junction bases numbered 10, after V lost 11 bases and J lost 4 bases. CDR3 in amino acids: CAGGGTGWADTQYF. The CDR3, as DNA: TGCGCCGGCGGCGGGACAGGGTGGGCAGATACGCAGTATTTT.

The chain links TRBV7-9 to TRBJ2-7, with D tentatively TRBD1 (7 bases). CDR3 length: 13 residues. Germline V gene sequence: CDR1 SEHNR, CDR2 FQNEAQ (reference sequence). Trimming left V 10 bases short and J 4 bases short, with 17 bases between. The CDR3 DNA reads as TGTGCCACGGCGGGACAGCAGTCGTACGAGCAGTACTTC. The encoded protein is CATAGQQSYEQYF.

This chain connects TRBV5-4 to TRBJ2-7; maybe TRBD1 (6 bases). The V end lost 2 bases, the J end lost 0 bases, and 9 bases lay between the germline ends. This CDR3 contains 14 residues. Looked up from germline, CDR1 is SGHNT and CDR2 is YYREEE (reference sequence). The CDR3: CASSFPGDSYEQYF. The CDR3 DNA sequence: TGTGCCAGCAGCTTTCCAGGGGACTCCTACGAGCAGTACTTC.

The chain has TRBV12-5 and TRBJ1-1, with 11 bases fitting TRBD1. The V and J ends lost 4 bases and 3 bases, in that order; junction bases with no gene match: 4. This CDR3 contains 15 residues. Germline V gene data show CDR1 as LGHNT and CDR2 as FRNRAP. CDR3 DNA: TGTGCTAGTGGTTACCGGGACAGGGGGGACACTGAAGCTTTCTTT. Amino acid sequence: CASGYRDRGDTEAFF. Based on the CDR3 plus reference TRBV12-5 and TRBJ1-1, the full variable domain is DARVTQTPRHKVTEMGQEVTMRCQPILGHNTVFWYRQTMMQGLELLAYFRNRAPLDDSGMPKDRFSAEMPDATLATLKIQPSEPRDSAVYFCASGYRDRGDTEAFFGQGTRLTVV.

The genes are TRBV18 and TRBJ1-1; D unclear. Trimming removed 3 bases from V and 0 bases from J, with 11 bases in between. The CDR3 contains 15 residues. CDR1 is KGHSH and CDR2 is LQKENI in the germline V gene. The DNA for the CDR3 is TGTGCCAGCTCACCTTCGGGAGGAGTGAACACTGAAGCTTTCTTT. It yields the protein CASSPSGGVNTEAFF.

The gene calls are TRBV19 and TRBJ2-2, with 8 bases identical to TRBD1. Germline-derived CDR1 and CDR2 are LNHDA and SQIVND (reference sequence). The J segment lost 1 base and the V segment lost 11 bases, leaving 3 bases of the junction unmatched. The CDR3 has 13 amino acids. DNA for the CDR3: TGTGCCGGGGGGACAGGGAACACCGGGGAGCTGTTTTTT. Its protein product is CAGGTGNTGELFF.

The V and J genes are TRBV9 and TRBJ2-3, with 8 nucleotides matching TRBD2. Trimming took 0 bases from V and 2 from J; bases not matched to a gene: 5. CDR3 length equals 16 residues. Germline lookup yields CDR1 SGDLS and CDR2 YYNGEE. CDR3 residues: CASSVAGGGTTDTQYF. The CDR3 DNA sequence: TGTGCCAGCAGCGTAGCTGGCGGGGGGACCACAGATACGCAGTATTTT.

The chain recombines TRBV11-2 with TRBJ2-3; TRBD2 aligns across 9 bases. This CDR3 comprises 18 residues. Per the germline V gene, CDR1 is SGHAT and CDR2 is FQNNGV. V dropped 1 base and J dropped 2; count of bases not matched to a gene: 10. The CDR3 protein is CASSLVGLAGAITDTQYF. CDR3 nucleotide sequence: TGTGCCAGCAGCTTAGTGGGTTTAGCGGGGGCCATCACAGATACGCAGTATTTT.

V usage is TRBV7-8 and J usage is TRBJ2-2, with a weak D call TRBD2 (6 bases). The CDR3 sequence is 17 residues long. Germline V gene sequence: CDR1 SGHVS, CDR2 FQNEAQ. The V end was cut by 3 bases, the J end by 1 base, with 15 bases between. The CDR3 sequence: CASSFFGSSGNTGELFF. For the CDR3, the DNA is TGTGCCAGCAGCTTTTTTGGGAGTAGCGGGAACACCGGGGAGCTGTTTTTT.

The genes are TRBV30 and TRBJ1-1, with no clear D. V lost 5 bases, J lost 1 base, and 8 bases lay in between. CDR1 and CDR2 from the germline V gene are GTSNPN and SVGIG (reference sequence). The CDR3 is made up of 12 amino acids. The CDR3, as DNA: TGTGCCTGGTCCTACGGGAACACTGAAGCTTTCTTT. Encoded protein: CAWSYGNTEAFF.

The gene calls are TRBV12-5 and TRBJ1-1; the match to TRBD1 covers 9 bases. Germline values: CDR1 LGHNT, CDR2 FRNRAP. This CDR3 spans 14 amino acids. The V gene end was trimmed by 6 bases and the J gene end by 11 bases; junction bases not matched to a gene: 13. CDR3: CASGTSGTGFLAFF. CDR3 DNA sequence: TGTGCTAGTGGAACCTCCGGGACAGGGTTTTTGGCTTTCTTT.

The chain joins TRBV13 to TRBJ2-6; the match to TRBD1 covers 9 bases. Germline V lookup: CDR1 PRHDT, CDR2 FYEKMQ (reference sequence). This CDR3 has 17 amino acids. Trimming cost V 5 bases and J 2 bases; bases outside gene matches: 7. The CDR3 region is CASSGRTGVAGANVLTF. The CDR3 coding sequence is TGTGCCAGCAGCGGTCGGACAGGGGTAGCTGGGGCCAACGTCCTGACTTTC. Full variable domain (rest looked up from reference TRBV13 and TRBJ2-6): AAGVIQSPRHLIKEKRETATLKCYPIPRHDTVYWYQQGPGQDPQFLISFYEKMQSDKGSIPDRFSAQQFSDYHSELNMSSLELGDSALYFCASSGRTGVAGANVLTFGAGSRLTVL.

The gene calls are TRBV13 and TRBJ2-7; TRBD1 is a possible D gene (5 bases). The CDR3 sequence is 19 residues long. V lost 5 bases to trimming and J lost 6 bases, with 32 bases between them. Germline-derived CDR1 and CDR2 are PRHDT and FYEKMQ (reference sequence). Here the CDR3 DNA reads TGTGCCAGCAGCCCTGGAGTTAGGGGATGGAGTGGTGGGGTCGGCGAGCAGTACTTC. As protein: CASSPGVRGWSGGVGEQYF.

The chain combines TRBV18 with TRBJ1-5; D uncertain. Germline V gene sequence: CDR1 KGHSH, CDR2 LQKENI. CDR3 size: 17 residues. V dropped 5 bases and J dropped 4 bases, with 21 bases sitting between them. The CDR3 DNA is TGTGCCAGCTCATTCACGGGCGGAGGAAGGACTAATCAGCCCCAGCATTTT. It yields the protein CASSFTGGGRTNQPQHF.

This rearrangement joins TRBV4-1 to TRBJ1-2; possible D gene TRBD1, 6 bases. The CDR3 spans 15 residues. Germline values: CDR1 MGHRA, CDR2 YSYEKL. V dropped 2 bases and J dropped 5 bases, with 15 bases sitting between them. The CDR3 nucleotides are TGCGCCAGCAGCCAAAATGACAGGCTAGGGTATGGCTACACCTTC. Its protein product is CASSQNDRLGYGYTF.